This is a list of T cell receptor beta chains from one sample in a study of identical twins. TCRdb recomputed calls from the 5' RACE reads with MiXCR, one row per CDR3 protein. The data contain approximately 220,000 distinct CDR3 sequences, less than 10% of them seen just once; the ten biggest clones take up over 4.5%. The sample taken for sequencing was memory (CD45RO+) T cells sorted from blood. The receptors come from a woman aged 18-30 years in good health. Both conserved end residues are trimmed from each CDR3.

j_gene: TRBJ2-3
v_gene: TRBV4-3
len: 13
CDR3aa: ASKQTSTRTDTQY

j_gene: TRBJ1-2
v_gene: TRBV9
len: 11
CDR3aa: ASSAGARGGYT

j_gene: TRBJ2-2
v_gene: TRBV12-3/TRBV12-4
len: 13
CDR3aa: ASSPRRPNTGELF

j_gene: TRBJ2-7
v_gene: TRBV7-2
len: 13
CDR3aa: ASSILAGGAYEQY

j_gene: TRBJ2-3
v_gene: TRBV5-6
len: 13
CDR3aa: ASSLAPGLTDTQY

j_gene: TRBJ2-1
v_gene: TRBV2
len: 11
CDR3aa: ASTVTRDNEQF

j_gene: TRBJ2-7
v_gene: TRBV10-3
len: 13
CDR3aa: AISALDRGLYEQY

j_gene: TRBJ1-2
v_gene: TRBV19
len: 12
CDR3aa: ASRTTGGGYGYT

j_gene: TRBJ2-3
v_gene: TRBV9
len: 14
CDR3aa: ASSVSPSGDTDTQY

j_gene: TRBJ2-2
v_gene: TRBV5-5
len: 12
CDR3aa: ASSFLAATGELF

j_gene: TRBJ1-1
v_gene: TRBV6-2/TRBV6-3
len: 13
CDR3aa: ASRTGGRMNTEAF

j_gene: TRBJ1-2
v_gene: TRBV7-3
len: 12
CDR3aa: ASSVAGFPDGYT

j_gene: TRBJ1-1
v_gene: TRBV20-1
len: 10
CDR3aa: SARESHTEAF

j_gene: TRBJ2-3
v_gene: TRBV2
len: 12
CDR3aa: ASSRDREPDTQY

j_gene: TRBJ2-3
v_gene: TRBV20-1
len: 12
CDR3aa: SARAGAGTDTQY

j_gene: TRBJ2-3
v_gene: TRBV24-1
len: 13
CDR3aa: ATSDAVRGTDTQY

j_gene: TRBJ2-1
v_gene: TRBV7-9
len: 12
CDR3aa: ASSKPGLSHEQF

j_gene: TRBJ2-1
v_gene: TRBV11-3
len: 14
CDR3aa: ASSSQRNRGGYEQF

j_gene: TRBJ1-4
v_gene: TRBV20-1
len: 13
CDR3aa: SANSRQGAGEKLF

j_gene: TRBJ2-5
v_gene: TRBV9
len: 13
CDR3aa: ASSVEGLVTGSQY

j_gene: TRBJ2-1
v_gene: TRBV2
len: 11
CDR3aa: ASRLGRVTEQF

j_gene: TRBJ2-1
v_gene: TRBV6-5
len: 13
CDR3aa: ASSYGGRSYNEQF

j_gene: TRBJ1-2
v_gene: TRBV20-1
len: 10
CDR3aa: SAAQGMVGYT